These 10 T cell receptor beta chains share one sample of origin, sequenced in a study of cytotoxic CD8 clonotypes in ibrutinib-treated CLL. Some clones are missing from TCRdb's copy, which holds only in-frame ones; the method was immunoSEQ multiplex PCR. This table holds fewer than 45,000 clones, roughly 70% found once. The sequencing here drew on PBMCs, taken at disease progression, from a patient treated with ibrutinib. The receptors stem from a human donor with chronic lymphocytic leukemia.

The chain carries TRBV7-6 and TRBJ2-2; D call uncertain. V shed 3 bases and J shed 6 bases, with 5 bases lying between them. Germline CDR1 and CDR2: SGHVS and FNYEAQ. The CDR3 runs 12 residues. DNA of the CDR3: TGTGCCAGCAGCTTTGGCGCCGGGGAGCTGTTTTTT. Amino acids: CASSFGAGELFF.

J is TRBJ1-2 and V is TRBV5-4, with D perhaps matching TRBD1 (5 bases). V lost 1 base to trimming and J lost 5 bases, with 12 bases between them. Per germline, CDR1 SGHNT and CDR2 YYREEE (reference sequence). This CDR3 comprises 14 residues. Written as DNA, the CDR3 is TGTGCCAGCAGCTTGATGGGTGGGGGGTATGGCTACACCTTC. Its translation is CASSLMGGGYGYTF.

J is TRBJ2-2 and V is TRBV18, with D possibly being TRBD1 (5 bases). Trimming stripped 4 bases from V and 5 bases from J, with 11 bases between. CDR3 length: 14 amino acids. In germline, CDR1 is KGHSH, CDR2 LQKENI. The CDR3 region has the DNA TGTGCCAGCTCACTTCAGGGTAGGACCGGGGAGCTGTTTTTT. This encodes CASSLQGRTGELFF. Full variable domain (remainder filled in from reference TRBV18 and TRBJ2-2): NAGVMQNPRHLVRRRGQEARLRCSPMKGHSHVYWYRQLPEEGLKFMVYLQKENIIDESGMPKERFSAEFPKEGPSILRIQQVVRGDSAAYFCASSLQGRTGELFFGEGSRLTVL.

The rearrangement uses TRBV28 and TRBJ1-3; TRBD1 agrees at 7 bases. V was pared by 6 bases and J by 0 bases, with 5 bases of the junction left unmatched. The germline V gene has CDR1 MDHEN and CDR2 SYDVKM. The CDR3 contains 15 residues. This chain's CDR3 is CASSLTGISGNTIYF. CDR3 nucleotide sequence: TGTGCCAGCAGCCTGACAGGGATCTCTGGAAACACCATATATTTT.

The chain recombines TRBV10-1 with TRBJ2-1; D is unresolved. This CDR3 contains 13 residues. Looked up from germline, CDR1 is WNHNN and CDR2 is SYGVQD (reference sequence). Deletions cut 1 base from V and 4 bases from J, with 5 bases between. The CDR3: CASSEFGYNEQFF. The DNA for the CDR3 is TGCGCCAGCAGTGAGTTTGGGTACAATGAGCAGTTCTTC.

The chain links TRBV11-3 to TRBJ2-7; D unresolved. Trimming took off 3 bases at V and 1 base at J, with 28 bases between the two ends. This CDR3 spans 20 amino acids. Germline V gives CDR1 SGHNT, CDR2 YENEEA. CDR3 coding DNA: TGTGCCAGCAGCTTCGGCATCCCCGGCCCGCGTGGCTTGTTATCCTACGAGCAGTACTTC. Protein: CASSFGIPGPRGLLSYEQYF.

This rearrangement joins TRBV21-1 to TRBJ2-1; TRBD2, the table's D call, lacks a check against the DNA. TRBV21-1 is described as a pseudogene. The CDR3 is 18 residues long. The CDR3 sequence: CASSKQPLGAGGMRGQFF. CDR3 bases: TGTGCCAGCAGCAAACAACCTCTAGGGGCGGGAGGAATGAGAGGGCAGTTCTTC.

The chain employs TRBV13 and TRBJ1-4; D is perhaps TRBD1 (5 bases). Germline assignment: CDR1 PRHDT and CDR2 FYEKMQ (reference sequence). The CDR3 is 16 amino acids. The V gene lost 2 bases and the J gene lost 6 bases, with 16 bases spanning the gap. CDR3 loop: CASSLRTGSEDEKLFF. CDR3 nucleotides: TGTGCCAGCAGCTTAAGAACAGGCTCTGAGGATGAAAAACTGTTTTTT. Full variable domain (outside the CDR3, taken from reference TRBV13 and TRBJ1-4): AAGVIQSPRHLIKEKRETATLKCYPIPRHDTVYWYQQGPGQDPQFLISFYEKMQSDKGSIPDRFSAQQFSDYHSELNMSSLELGDSALYFCASSLRTGSEDEKLFFGSGTQLSVL.

This clone was seen a handful of times. This chain uses TRBV27 with TRBJ1-2; D remains ambiguous. The CDR3 consists of 13 residues. Per germline, CDR1 MNHEY and CDR2 SMNVEV (reference sequence). V shed 2 bases and J shed 2 bases, with 6 bases lying between them. DNA of the CDR3: TGTGCCAGCAGTTTACAGGCCAACTATGGCTACACCTTC. It translates to CASSLQANYGYTF.

There are a few counts of this clone. V is TRBV7-9 and J is TRBJ1-3, with D hard to call. This CDR3 contains 15 residues. The V end lost 2 bases, the J end lost 2 bases, and 10 bases lay between the germline ends. The germline CDR1 and CDR2 sequences are SEHNR and FQNEAQ (reference sequence). The CDR3, as DNA: TGTGCCAGCAGCTTAAACCAGAACGCTGGAAACACCATATATTTT. Encoded protein: CASSLNQNAGNTIYF.